This TCR beta chain was observed in a study of blood T cells in healthy people across ages. A second PCR of about 7 to 11 cycles used a sample-barcoded 5' primer and a J-beta primer mix. Researchers report that a template-switch adaptor with 12 random nucleotides tagged each cDNA molecule. MiXCR was run by TCRdb on the 5' RACE reads, yielding one entry per CDR3 protein. The sample includes 350,000 to 450,000 distinct CDR3 sequences, about half of them seen just once. Study-wide results and caveats: From one million sequenced T cells, diversity estimates were lower bounds.

The germline V gene encodes CDR1 SGHTS and CDR2 YDEGEE. CDR3 length: 14 residues. The J segment lost 5 bases and the V segment lost 2 bases, leaving 4 bases of the junction unmatched. As to this clonotype: The antigen is not known.

The sequencing sample was made of blood. The TCR comes from a man aged 55 to 70 in good health. V and J are TRBV5-8 and TRBJ1-2; 9 positions agree with TRBD1. CDR3 in DNA: TGTGCCAGCAGCTTCGCGGGGACAGGGTATGGCTACACCTTC. Protein product: CASSFAGTGYGYTF.